This TCR beta chain is from a study of blood T cells in healthy people across ages. General study points: Higher diversity, along with more naive CD4+ cells, distinguished long-lived donors from aged donors.

Primed by a sample-barcoded 5' primer and a J-beta primer mix, a second PCR proceeded for about 6 to 12 cycles. TCRdb re-called the 5' RACE reads with MiXCR, one entry per CDR3 protein. Among around 1,000,000 distinct CDR3 sequences, approximately 25% were seen once, and the ten largest hold 0.75%. In this sample, this clonotype turned up many times. Its antigen is still unknown. All donors came from Russia, were Caucasian and healthy, and spanned ages about 6 to 100. CDR1 is SQVTM and CDR2 is ANQGSEA in the germline V gene. The length of the CDR3 is 12 residues. The V gene lost 3 bases and the J gene lost 4 bases, with 9 bases spanning the gap. A further study also used this sample, focusing on T cells of mothers and their children. From that paper: All donors were healthy and Caucasian; they were a few mothers and their six children. Each mother gave over 8.5 million TCR beta CDR3 reads; each child, a few million.

This rearrangement joins TRBV29-1 to TRBJ2-5; the D call may be TRBD1 or TRBD2 (6 bases each). This TCR derives from a girl aged 2 to 10 in good health. What was sequenced was blood. The CDR3 loop is CSVDGGRETQYF. In DNA, the CDR3 is TGCAGCGTTGATGGGGGGCGAGAGACCCAGTACTTC.